The clone carrying this TCR beta chain came up many times. TCRdb processed the 5' RACE reads anew with MiXCR; each CDR3 protein has one entry. The sample holds about 520,000 distinct CDR3 sequences; about 20% are singletons and the top ten take around 0.9%. CDR3 length: 13 residues. The V and J ends lost 3 bases and 4 bases respectively, with 8 bases between them. The data belong to a study of identical twins. This sample was also put to use in a study of T cells expressing NK-cell markers. That study adds: What restricted sorting to alpha-beta TCR T cells in several experiments was an anti-gamma-delta TCR antibody.

V is TRBV12-3 or TRBV12-4 and J is TRBJ2-3; D ambiguous. The TCR was taken from a young woman in good health. The specimen sequenced was CD4+ T cells sorted from blood. The CDR3 here is CASSFSEADTQYF. CDR3 nucleotides: TGTGCCAGCAGTTTTTCGGAAGCAGATACGCAGTATTTT.